This T cell receptor (beta chain) was obtained from a study of CD8 T cells in Susac syndrome. CD8+ and CD4+ T cells from blood underwent TCR beta sequencing, which was carried out in a high-throughput format. FACS was used to enrich TEMRA cells, whereas the CD8+ and CD4+ T cells were obtained by negative isolation. The RNA, roughly 0.45 to 1 ug, was put through reverse transcription using random hexamers. The immunoSEQ assay covered 54 Vbeta and 13 Jbeta segments for CDR3. TCRdb redid the calling of the immunoSEQ multiplex PCR reads with MiXCR, one entry per CDR3 protein. The repertoire has fewer than 200,000 distinct CDR3 sequences, approximately 94% of them found once; the top ten carry 0.1%. This CDR3 is built from 17 residues. Germline trimming cut 4 bases from V and 2 bases from J; bases unmatched to any gene: 12. Germline loops: CDR1 SGHDN, CDR2 FVKESK.

The receptor comes from a human donor in good health. Source material: CD4+ T cells from PBMCs. The chain employs TRBV14 and TRBJ2-3; 7 positions agree with TRBD1. CDR3 residues: CASSLTRDSYSTDTQYF. The DNA for the CDR3 is TGTGCCAGCAGCCTGACCCGGGACAGTTACTCCACAGATACGCAGTATTTT.